These 9 T cell receptor beta chains came from one sample sequenced in a study of beta chain features in type 1 diabetes. Sequenced material consisted of expressed TCRB transcripts (all of the isolated RNA was reverse transcribed). Profiled with immunoSEQ multiplex PCR; TCRdb holds only in-frame clones, not every one. This table holds approximately 300,000 clones, roughly 11% found once. Sequences were obtained from naive CD4+ T cells from blood. These TCRs come from a woman in her 30s in good health.

This clone appeared a few times. The chain joins TRBV7-8 to TRBJ1-1, with D perhaps matching TRBD1 (6 bases). Germline values: CDR1 SGHVS, CDR2 FQNEAQ. Trimming removed 2 bases from V and 8 bases from J, with 12 bases in between. The CDR3 spans 13 residues. The CDR3 sequence: CASSLFQGPEAFF. The CDR3 coding sequence is TGTGCCAGCAGCTTATTCCAGGGGCCAGAAGCTTTCTTT.

This clone was counted only a few times. J is TRBJ2-1 and V is TRBV7-3, with TRBD2 matching 10 bases. The CDR3 contains 14 residues. Germline trimming cut 3 bases from V and 7 bases from J; bases unmatched to any gene: 3. Germline V CDR1 and CDR2: SGHTA, FQGTGA. In DNA form, the CDR3 reads TGTGCCAGCAGCTTCCTAGCGGGAGTAAATGAGCAGTTCTTC. Protein: CASSFLAGVNEQFF. Variable domain in full (rest from reference TRBV7-3 and TRBJ2-1): GAGVSQTPSNKVTEKGKYVELRCDPISGHTALYWYRQSLGQGPEFLIYFQGTGAADDSGLPNDRFFAVRPEGSVSTLKIQRTERGDSAVYLCASSFLAGVNEQFFGPGTRLTVL.

This clone was seen more than once but under ten times. V is TRBV13 and J is TRBJ1-2; the D gene is possibly TRBD1 (5 bases). The V gene's germline CDR1 is PRHDT and CDR2 FYEKMQ (reference sequence). The CDR3 runs 13 residues. V shed 1 base and J shed 8 bases, with 11 bases lying between them. DNA of the CDR3: TGTGCCAGCAGCTTAGTCCCAGGGAACGGCTACACCTTC. This translates into CASSLVPGNGYTF.

The CDR3 protein is CSVYRTISSSEAFF. The CDR3 region has the DNA TGCAGCGTTTATCGGACAATATCGTCGTCTGAAGCTTTCTTT. The chain is built from TRBV29-1 and TRBJ1-1; TRBD1 might be the D (5 bases). The CDR3 spans 14 residues. Germline V CDR1 and CDR2: SQVTM, ANQGSEA. Trimming cost V 5 bases and J 6 bases, with 19 bases left between them.

This clone was counted a few times. V and J are TRBV14 and TRBJ2-1; a weak D match, TRBD1 (6 bases). The CDR3 runs to 17 residues. Trimming removed 3 bases from V and 2 bases from J, with 17 bases in between. Germline CDR1 reads SGHDN; CDR2 reads FVKESK. CDR3 protein: CASSQETGLLTYNEQFF. As DNA, the CDR3 is TGTGCCAGCAGCCAGGAGACAGGCCTCCTAACCTACAATGAGCAGTTCTTC.

This sequence joins TRBV6-1 and TRBJ1-5; 9 bases are a match to TRBD1. CDR1 is MNHNS, CDR2 SASEGT, per germline. Trimming removed 6 bases from V and 7 bases from J; junction bases left unmatched: 4. This CDR3 region has 13 residues. The CDR3 protein is CASRDRGQQPQHF. Written as DNA, the CDR3 is TGTGCCAGCAGGGACAGGGGCCAACAGCCCCAGCATTTT.

This clone was seen a few times. V usage is TRBV6-5 and J usage is TRBJ2-7; D is perhaps TRBD2 (6 bases). The CDR3 spans 14 residues. Germline CDR1 reads MNHEY; CDR2 reads SVGAGI. V was clipped by 6 bases and J by 2 bases, with 14 bases between them. This chain's CDR3 is CASRRDSPTYEQYF. In DNA form, the CDR3 reads TGTGCCAGCAGACGGGACTCGCCTACCTACGAGCAGTACTTC.

The CDR3 region is CASSTRLAGGETQYF. In nucleotides, the CDR3 is TGTGCCAGCAGCACCCGACTAGCGGGAGGGGAGACCCAGTACTTC. The chain carries TRBV7-2 and TRBJ2-5; 14 positions match TRBD2. The CDR3 totals 15 residues. The junction had 4 bases not matched to a gene; V was cut back by 5 bases and J by 5 bases. Germline V gene lookup returns CDR1 SGHTA and CDR2 FQGNSA.

This clone turned up a few times. The chain couples TRBV11-2 to TRBJ2-1, with D unclear. Germline V gene sequence: CDR1 SGHAT, CDR2 FQNNGV. The length of the CDR3 is 12 residues. V was pared by 5 bases and J by 12 bases, with 14 bases between. CDR3 region: CASSRQVPPQFF. The DNA of the CDR3 is TGTGCCAGCAGCCGCCAGGTCCCCCCGCAGTTCTTC.